This T cell receptor (beta chain) was captured by sequencing in a study of regulatory T cells in long-lasting Graves disease. Arm-PCR of CDR3 regions and iRepertoire HTBI primers were used to build TCR beta libraries. TCRdb analysed the multiplex PCR reads with MiXCR anew, one entry per CDR3 protein. There are 350,000 to 500,000 distinct CDR3 sequences in the sample; about a sixth occur only once, and about 10% lies in the top ten. The time point here: newly diagnosed GD, antithyroid drugs for less than 3 months. After RNA was extracted from PBMCs, the TCR library was made from it. Germline CDR1 and CDR2: SGHDN and FVKESK. The length of the CDR3 is 15 residues. Deletions cut 3 bases from V and 9 bases from J, with 18 bases between. This clonotype was seen at least ten times. This sample was also put to use in a study of T cells in Graves' hyperthyroidism and ophthalmopathy. That work states: Used for diagnoses were clinical symptoms, serum thyroxine and TRAb, thyroid ultrasound and orbital computed tomography.

The sequence was obtained from a woman aged 30 to 39 with Graves disease. The specimen comprised peripheral blood mononuclear cells (PBMCs), sampled at new diagnosis, from a patient treated with antithyroid drugs. This chain joins TRBV14 and TRBJ2-1; maybe TRBD2 (6 bases). CDR3 protein: CASSQRDGRWGEQFF. Here the CDR3 DNA reads TGTGCCAGCAGCCAGCGGGACGGACGGTGGGGTGAGCAGTTCTTC. Filled out from reference TRBV14 and TRBJ2-1, the complete variable domain reads EAGVTQFPSHSVIEKGQTVTLRCDPISGHDNLYWYRRVMGKEIKFLLHFVKESKQDESGMPNNRFLAERTGGTYSTLKVQPAELEDSGVYFCASSQRDGRWGEQFFGPGTRLTVL.